This passage covers 3 T cell receptor beta chains from one sample sequenced in a study of blood T cell repertoires in COVID-19. Sequencing was performed with immunoSEQ multiplex PCR; in TCRdb, only in-frame clones are kept and a portion is missing. The sample lists around 450,000 clones; approximately 86% were seen once. The specimen sequenced was PBMCs or T cells enriched from blood (not recorded which). These receptors all stem from a woman younger than 35 who had recovered from COVID-19.

The chain couples TRBV7-2 to TRBJ2-2, with D hard to call. Germline-derived CDR1 and CDR2 are SGHTA and FQGNSA. This CDR3 spans 13 amino acids. Trimming left V 4 bases short and J 1 base short, with 4 bases between. In DNA, the CDR3 is TGTGCCAGCAGCTCAGGGAACACCGGGGAGCTGTTTTTT. This sequence encodes CASSSGNTGELFF. Variable domain in full (rest from reference TRBV7-2 and TRBJ2-2): GAGVSQSPSNKVTEKGKDVELRCDPISGHTALYWYRQSLGQGLEFLIYFQGNSAPDKSGLPSDRFSAERTGGSVSTLTIQRTQQEDSAVYLCASSSGNTGELFFGEGSRLTVL.

V gene TRBV18 combines with J gene TRBJ1-3; no firm D call. This CDR3 is built from 15 residues. Trimming took 3 bases from V and 8 from J, leaving 17 bases between them. From germline, CDR1 is KGHSH and CDR2 LQKENI. The CDR3 coding sequence is TGTGCCAGCTCACCTTCCGGCAGCGGCGGGGACACCATATATTTT. Protein sequence: CASSPSGSGGDTIYF. Variable domain in full (rest from reference TRBV18 and TRBJ1-3): NAGVMQNPRHLVRRRGQEARLRCSPMKGHSHVYWYRQLPEEGLKFMVYLQKENIIDESGMPKERFSAEFPKEGPSILRIQQVVRGDSAAYFCASSPSGSGGDTIYFGEGSWLTVV.

The rearrangement uses TRBV18 and TRBJ1-3; D not certain. V was clipped by 6 bases and J by 8 bases, with 11 bases between them. The CDR3 runs to 12 residues. The germline CDR1 and CDR2 sequences are KGHSH and LQKENI. DNA of the CDR3: TGTGCCAGCTCCGGTGAACTGGACACCATATATTTT. It encodes CASSGELDTIYF.